These 6 T cell receptor beta chains share one sample of origin, sequenced in a study of monozygotic twins with inflammatory bowel disease (dated by TCRdb to about 2019). Library preparation used 5' RACE. Sequencing was performed on an Illumina HiSeq 2500. Following reprocessing of the reads by TCRdb, the data hold one row per CDR3 protein sequence and no DNA is available. The sample table holds around 410,000 distinct CDR3 sequences. Jointly, the top ten make up around 2.5% of the sample. The sample taken for sequencing was blood. The receptors stem from a human donor with ulcerative colitis or Crohn's disease, or a healthy co-twin of an affected twin (not recorded which).

V gene TRBV7-9 combines with J gene TRBJ1-5; TCRdb's D gene call, TRBD1, goes unchecked for lack of DNA. CDR1 is SEHNR, CDR2 FQNEAQ, per germline (reference sequence). The CDR3 is 14 amino acids. CDR3 loop: CASSPEGAWQPQHF.

The chain employs TRBV28 and TRBJ2-2; as DNA is missing, the TRBD1 call by TCRdb cannot be tested. This CDR3 spans 17 amino acids. Germline loops: CDR1 MDHEN, CDR2 SYDVKM. CDR3 amino acids: CASSRAGIGLDTGELFF.

The V and J genes are TRBV7-9 and TRBJ2-3; TCRdb designates TRBD2, a call that cannot be tested without DNA. The CDR3 spans 14 residues. Germline lookup yields CDR1 SEHNR and CDR2 FQNEAQ (reference sequence). The CDR3 sequence: CASRTGALTDTQYF.

The rearrangement uses TRBV2 and TRBJ2-7; the D gene TCRdb calls, TRBD1, cannot be checked with no DNA. CDR1 and CDR2 (germline): SNHLY, FYNNEI. The CDR3 extends over 12 amino acids. The CDR3 sequence is CASSVGGDEQYF.

The chain employs TRBV12-3 or TRBV12-4 and TRBJ2-5; TCRdb selects TRBD1, and the lack of DNA leaves this call unchecked. The CDR3 spans 15 residues. CDR3 sequence reads: CASSPSRDRAETQYF.

The chain has TRBV25-1 and TRBJ2-7. Per the germline V gene, CDR1 is MGHDK and CDR2 is SYGVNS. The CDR3 runs to 12 residues. CDR3 region: CASSDSVYEQYF.